Below, 3 T cell receptor beta chains from the same sample are listed, as sequenced in a study of tissue T cells after allogeneic stem cell transplantation. Method: immunoSEQ multiplex PCR; TCRdb's copy keeps in-frame clones and lacks some. The sample has over 7,000 clones; over 30% are singletons. Described time point: mouse harvest day 14 after allogeneic transplant. Each mouse received 10^7 T-cell-depleted marrow cells plus 10^6 splenic CD5+ T cells by tail vein. The source material was skin. Receptors originate from a female BALB/c mouse given C57BL/6 T cells with graft-versus-host disease after an allogeneic hematopoietic cell transplant.

This clone is medium-sized (0.01 to 0.1%) in the sample. Germline and genes: mouse. The DNA ends 1 residue before the CDR3 does, and the rest of the CDR3 is filled in from the germline J gene. This chain uses TRBV23 with TRBJ2-5; the D call of TRBD2 is as the table states it, not checked on the DNA. Per germline, CDR1 KGHTA and CDR2 FQNQQP. This CDR3 has 17 amino acids. The part of the CDR3 DNA that was read is TGCTCCAGCAGTCAAGTCGGCGGACTGGGGGGGCGGGACACCCAGTAC. This gives the protein CSSSQVGGLGGRDTQY. The CDR3 reads in full as CSSSQVGGLGGRDTQYF.

On this clone: The germline and genes are mouse ones. The read halts 1 residue ahead of the CDR3 end, with the missing end drawn from the germline J gene. The rearrangement uses TRBV26 and TRBJ2-3; D is ambiguous. The CDR3 runs to 15 residues. V was clipped by 0 bases and J by 3 bases, with 10 bases between them. Germline CDR1 reads KGHPV; CDR2 reads FQNQEV (reference sequence). The CDR3 bases that were read are TGTGCCAGCAGTCTGTCAAGGAAGGGAGCAGAAACGCTGTAT. The encoded protein is CASSLSRKGAETLY. The entire CDR3 sequence reads CASSLSRKGAETLYF.

Turning to this clone: Genes and germline come from the mouse. From the germline J gene comes the end of the CDR3, since the read stops 1 residue before it. The chain employs TRBV26 and TRBJ2-3, with D perhaps TRBD2 (7 bases). Germline CDR1 is KGHPV and CDR2 is FQNQEV (reference sequence). V lost 2 bases to trimming and J lost 1 base, with 10 bases between them. CDR3 length: 15 residues. The CDR3 DNA, read in part, is TGTGCCAGCAGTCTGGGGGGGCGTGGTGCAGAAACGCTGTAT. It translates to CASSLGGRGAETLY. The complete CDR3 sequence is CASSLGGRGAETLYF.